One sample yielded the 31 T cell receptor beta chains listed below, sequenced in a study of T cells in Graves' hyperthyroidism and ophthalmopathy. RNA transcripts served as the template for amplifying TCR beta CDR3 regions. In the first-round RT-PCR of the TCR CDR3, the HTBI primer set was used. TCRdb used MiXCR to reprocess the multiplex PCR reads, holding one entry per CDR3 protein. Of hundreds of thousands of distinct CDR3 sequences in the sample, 14% were seen once. Sequencing was carried out using blood. The receptors come from a woman younger than 30 with Graves' hyperthyroidism.

This clonotype was counted at least ten times. V is TRBV6-6 and J is TRBJ1-2, with a weak D call TRBD1 (5 bases). Germline CDR1 MNHNY, CDR2 SVGAGI (reference sequence). The CDR3 loop spans 15 amino acids. V lost 0 bases and J 1 base, leaving 9 bases between the germline ends. In nucleotides, the CDR3 is TGTGCCAGCAGTTACTCGTTTGACAGTAACTATGGCTACACCTTC. This sequence encodes CASSYSFDSNYGYTF.

This clonotype was seen a handful of times. CDR3 in amino acids: CASSLEVGAYEQYF. The CDR3 DNA follows: TGCGCCAGCAGCTTGGAGGTCGGGGCCTACGAGCAGTACTTC. The rearrangement links TRBV5-1 to TRBJ2-7; weak D call: TRBD2 (5 bases). V was trimmed by 0 bases and J by 2 bases, leaving 9 bases between them. The CDR3 has 14 residues. CDR1 and CDR2 (germline): SGHRS, YFSETQ.

This clonotype showed up many times. The gene calls are TRBV7-3 and TRBJ2-1, with D tentatively TRBD2 (6 bases). The CDR3 is made up of 15 amino acids. Per the germline V gene, CDR1 is SGHTA and CDR2 is FQGTGA. V gave up 2 bases and J gave up 0 bases, with 8 bases separating them. The DNA of the CDR3 is TGTGCCAGCAGCTTATACGGGAGCTCCTACAATGAGCAGTTCTTC. Its protein product is CASSLYGSSYNEQFF.

This clonotype was counted only a few times. Here the CDR3 reads CASSLAQGGSTDTQYF. The CDR3 DNA reads TGTGCCAGCAGCTTAGCGCAAGGGGGGAGCACAGATACGCAGTATTTT. The V call is TRBV7-2, the J call TRBJ2-3; D may correspond to TRBD1 or TRBD2 (6 bases each). Trimming took off 0 bases at V and 0 bases at J, with 10 bases between the two ends. This CDR3 comprises 16 residues. CDR1 is SGHTA, CDR2 FQGNSA, per germline.

This clonotype was observed a handful of times. In DNA form, the CDR3 reads TGTGCCACCTTGGGGAACAATGAGCAGTTCTTC. This sequence encodes CATLGNNEQFF. The genes are TRBV24-1 and TRBJ2-1; D call uncertain. CDR3 length: 11 amino acids. Trimming cost V 9 bases and J 5 bases, with 7 bases left between them. In germline, CDR1 is KGHDR, CDR2 SFDVKD.

The chain uses TRBV12-3 or TRBV12-4 and TRBJ2-7; 9 positions match TRBD1. CDR3 size: 14 residues. With V trimmed by 6 bases and J by 5 bases, 8 bases remained unmatched. The CDR3 region is CASRRRTGEHEQYF. CDR3 DNA: TGTGCCAGCAGACGTCGGACAGGGGAACACGAGCAGTACTTC.

The chain uses TRBV9 and TRBJ2-2; 9 bases are shared with TRBD2. The CDR3 runs to 15 residues. V was pared by 7 bases and J by 3 bases, with 7 bases of the junction left unmatched. The germline gives CDR1 SGDLS, CDR2 YYNGEE. The CDR3 reads CASAPSGVYTGELFF. The CDR3 DNA reads TGTGCCAGCGCCCCTAGCGGGGTTTACACCGGGGAGCTGTTTTTT.

Concerning this clonotype itself: A much larger clone sits a single nucleotide away, making a read error possible. This chain connects TRBV9 to TRBJ1-1; 9 nucleotides agree with TRBD1. The CDR3 runs to 15 residues. Germline V gene lookup returns CDR1 SGDLS and CDR2 YYNGEE. In nucleotides, the CDR3 is TGTGCCAACAGCGCGACAGGGGGACTGAACACTGAAGCTTTCTTT. Protein: CANSATGGLNTEAFF.

V and J are TRBV4-3 and TRBJ1-1; 8 positions agree with TRBD1. The germline gives CDR1 LGHNA, CDR2 YSLEER. V was pared by 4 bases and J by 6 bases, with 7 bases of the junction left unmatched. The CDR3 is 14 residues long. Written as DNA, the CDR3 is TGCGCCAGCAGCCTTGACAGGGGTCTAGCTGAAGCTTTCTTT. Its protein is CASSLDRGLAEAFF.

Ten or more counts support this clonotype. The V and J genes are TRBV28 and TRBJ2-7, with TRBD2 as a possible D gene (5 bases). Germline assignment: CDR1 MDHEN and CDR2 SYDVKM. The CDR3 consists of 15 residues. Deletions cut 4 bases from V and 5 bases from J, with 18 bases between. CDR3 loop: CASSSRSRWENEQYF. The CDR3 region has the DNA TGTGCCAGCAGTTCTAGGAGTAGGTGGGAGAACGAGCAGTACTTC.

This clonotype was recorded a few times. V and J are TRBV12-3 or TRBV12-4 and TRBJ1-5; D is undetermined. With 3 bases removed from V and 7 bases from J, the gap between germline ends came to 7 bases. This CDR3 spans 12 amino acids. For the CDR3, the DNA is TGTGCCAGCAGTTTTTATGAACAGCCCCAGCATTTT. It is translated as CASSFYEQPQHF.

This clonotype was detected many times. The CDR3 sequence: CASSQGARNEQFF. In DNA form, the CDR3 reads TGTGCCAGCTCCCAGGGGGCGCGGAATGAGCAGTTCTTC. V usage is TRBV18 and J usage is TRBJ2-1; the match to TRBD1 covers 8 bases. The CDR3 consists of 13 residues. Germline V lookup: CDR1 KGHSH, CDR2 LQKENI. Unmatched junction bases numbered 5, after V lost 6 bases and J lost 7 bases.

This clonotype appeared many times. J is TRBJ2-5 and V is TRBV28; TRBD2 aligns across 9 bases. The trim removed 8 bases at V and 5 bases at J, leaving 6 bases unmatched. The CDR3 has 13 residues. CDR1 and CDR2 (germline): MDHEN, SYDVKM. The CDR3 bases are TGTGCCAGCGGGGCGGGAGGGCAGGAGACCCAGTACTTC. Encoded protein: CASGAGGQETQYF.

There are many counts of this clonotype. The V gene is TRBV3-1, the J gene TRBJ2-3; 11 nucleotides agree with TRBD2. Unmatched junction bases numbered 4, after V lost 6 bases and J lost 2 bases. This CDR3 is built from 15 residues. The germline V gene has CDR1 LGHDT and CDR2 YNNKEL (reference sequence). CDR3 loop: CASRGLADNTDTQYF. DNA of the CDR3: TGTGCCAGCAGGGGACTAGCGGATAACACAGATACGCAGTATTTT.

This clonotype has a count of ten or more. The chain uses TRBV2 and TRBJ2-5; D tentatively fits TRBD1 or TRBD2 (5 bases each). Germline V gene data show CDR1 as SNHLY and CDR2 as FYNNEI. The CDR3 contains 12 residues. V dropped 4 bases and J dropped 4 bases, with 7 bases sitting between them. The CDR3 sequence is CASSAGRETQYF. In DNA, the CDR3 is TGTGCCAGCAGTGCGGGACGAGAGACCCAGTACTTC. Looking up the rest from reference TRBV2 and TRBJ2-5 gives the full variable domain: EPEVTQTPSHQVTQMGQEVILRCVPISNHLYFYWYRQILGQKVEFLVSFYNNEISEKSEIFDDQFSVERPDGSNFTLKIRSTKLEDSAMYFCASSAGRETQYFGPGTRLLVL.

This clonotype was seen more than once but under ten times. The genes are TRBV2 and TRBJ1-4; unclear D gene. Germline-derived CDR1 and CDR2 are SNHLY and FYNNEI. With 0 bases removed from V and 5 bases from J, the gap between germline ends came to 19 bases. CDR3 length: 18 amino acids. The DNA for the CDR3 is TGTGCCAGCAGTGAAGCGCTTCGGTGGGTAGATCGGAATGAAAAACTGTTTTTT. This translates into CASSEALRWVDRNEKLFF.

DNA for the CDR3: TGTGCCAGCAGCACGCCGATACGAGAAGCTTTCTTT. Its translation: CASSTPIREAFF. The J gene is TRBJ1-1, the V gene TRBV28; no reliable D call. CDR1 and CDR2 (germline): MDHEN, SYDVKM. The CDR3 runs to 12 residues. V was clipped by 6 bases and J by 8 bases, with 13 bases between them.

This clonotype was observed many times. The chain couples TRBV27 to TRBJ2-1; 8 nucleotides match TRBD1. Germline CDR1 and CDR2: MNHEY and SMNVEV (reference sequence). After removal of 7 bases from V and 6 bases from J, the junction contained 14 bases not matched to a gene. The CDR3 totals 16 residues. The CDR3 DNA is TGTGCCAGCACCGTAACCGGGACAGGACGCCTCAATGAGCAGTTCTTC. It encodes CASTVTGTGRLNEQFF.

This clonotype was picked up a small number of times. The chain is built from TRBV28 and TRBJ2-1; weak D call: TRBD2 (6 bases). V was shortened by 2 bases and J by 8 bases, with 13 bases between the two germline ends. From germline, CDR1 is MDHEN and CDR2 SYDVKM. This CDR3 is 14 amino acids long. The CDR3 coding sequence is TGTGCCAGCAGTTTAGGACTACCTTCGGATGAGCAGTTCTTC. Amino acids: CASSLGLPSDEQFF.

This clonotype was picked up one time. This may come from a read error, since a much larger clone is one base off. This chain links TRBV20-1 with TRBJ2-7; possibly TRBD1 or TRBD2 for D (5 bases each). Germline CDR1 is DFQATT and CDR2 is SNEGSKA (reference sequence). The CDR3 has 14 residues. CDR3 protein: CSAKFRGRGYVQYF. As DNA, the CDR3 is TGCAGTGCTAAGTTTCGGGGACGAGGGTACGTGCAGTACTTC.

CDR3 in amino acids: CASTNRPTSGVYNEQFF. CDR3 DNA sequence: TGTGCCAGTACCAATCGGCCTACTAGCGGGGTCTACAATGAGCAGTTCTTC. The J gene is TRBJ2-1, the V gene TRBV19; 10 positions match TRBD2. J lost 3 bases, V lost 7 bases, and 12 bases had no gene match. Germline V lookup: CDR1 LNHDA, CDR2 SQIVND (reference sequence). This CDR3 spans 17 amino acids.

This chain links TRBV20-1 with TRBJ1-5; no definite D call. Trimming pared 0 bases from V and 6 bases from J, leaving 12 bases between. Germline CDR1 is DFQATT and CDR2 is SNEGSKA (reference sequence). This CDR3 spans 14 amino acids. The CDR3 nucleotides read TGCAGTGCTAGAGATTCGGACGGGAGTCAGCCCCAGCATTTT. As protein: CSARDSDGSQPQHF.

About this clonotype: With a much larger clone just one base away, this may be a read error. This chain joins TRBV10-3 and TRBJ2-1; D might be TRBD2 (6 bases). Germline V gives CDR1 ENHRY, CDR2 SYGVKD. V was clipped by 4 bases and J by 10 bases, with 11 bases between them. The CDR3 runs 12 residues. CDR3 in DNA: TGTGCCATCAGTGTCGGGGGACGCGAGCAGTTCTTC. The encoded protein is CAISVGGREQFF.

This clonotype was counted many times. The chain is built from TRBV18 and TRBJ2-1; D is unclear. Trimming removed 0 bases from V and 9 bases from J, with 9 bases in between. CDR3 length: 13 residues. In germline, CDR1 is KGHSH, CDR2 LQKENI. This CDR3 reads CASSPPGRSEQFF. CDR3 in DNA: TGTGCCAGCTCACCACCTGGGCGGAGTGAGCAGTTCTTC.

The genes are TRBV27 and TRBJ2-1; the D gene is possibly TRBD2 (5 bases). Germline V CDR1 and CDR2: MNHEY, SMNVEV (reference sequence). V lost 6 bases, J lost 0 bases, and 15 bases lay in between. This CDR3 comprises 16 residues. The CDR3 loop is CASSAAGAFSYNEQFF. The CDR3 DNA reads TGTGCCAGCAGCGCTGCGGGCGCCTTCTCCTACAATGAGCAGTTCTTC.

The gene calls are TRBV19 and TRBJ1-5, with TRBD1 matching 10 bases. The ends lost 7 bases at V and 2 bases at J; junction bases unmatched: 8. CDR1 is LNHDA, CDR2 SQIVND, per germline (reference sequence). The CDR3 contains 16 residues. CDR3 region: CASKRTGGRGNQPQHF. CDR3 coding DNA: TGTGCCAGTAAGAGGACAGGGGGAAGGGGCAATCAGCCCCAGCATTTT.

This clonotype was seen many times. The rearrangement joins TRBV13 to TRBJ2-7; perhaps TRBD1 as D (5 bases). Germline V CDR1 and CDR2: PRHDT, FYEKMQ (reference sequence). The CDR3 sequence is 14 residues long. Trimming removed 5 bases at V and 0 bases at J, with 11 bases between. The CDR3 DNA reads as TGTGCCAGCAGCCAGATCGACAGCTCCTACGAGCAGTACTTC. Encoded protein: CASSQIDSSYEQYF.

This clonotype was observed at least ten times. The chain joins TRBV28 to TRBJ2-7, with D hard to call. Germline values: CDR1 MDHEN, CDR2 SYDVKM. This CDR3 contains 12 residues. Trimming removed 0 bases at V and 3 bases at J, with 3 bases between. The DNA of the CDR3 is TGTGCCAGCAGTTTATGGGGCTACGAGCAGTACTTC. The encoded protein is CASSLWGYEQYF.

This clonotype was picked up a small number of times. The chain recombines TRBV19 with TRBJ2-6, with 7 positions matching TRBD1. Germline CDR1 and CDR2: LNHDA and SQIVND (reference sequence). The CDR3 consists of 16 residues. The V and J ends lost 5 bases and 0 bases, in that order; junction bases with no gene match: 4. The CDR3 loop is CASSSSGGSGANVLTF. CDR3 coding DNA: TGTGCCAGTAGTTCATCAGGGGGCTCTGGGGCCAACGTCCTGACTTTC.

The table lists this clonotype with many counts. This chain joins TRBV20-1 and TRBJ2-3, with 12 positions matching TRBD2. This CDR3 has 16 residues. Germline-derived CDR1 and CDR2 are DFQATT and SNEGSKA (reference sequence). The CDR3 region has the DNA TGCACTCTAGCGGGAGGGCGAAGTGGCGGGTCAGATACGCAGTATTTT. Translating it yields CTLAGGRSGGSDTQYF.

There are many counts of this clonotype. This chain uses TRBV6-1 with TRBJ1-5; D is unresolved. The germline V gene encodes CDR1 MNHNS and CDR2 SASEGT. The CDR3 totals 14 residues. The V and J ends lost 6 bases and 3 bases respectively, with 12 bases between them. The DNA for the CDR3 is TGTGCCAGCAGAATGGGTGGCCTCAATCAGCCCCAGCATTTT. Protein sequence: CASRMGGLNQPQHF.